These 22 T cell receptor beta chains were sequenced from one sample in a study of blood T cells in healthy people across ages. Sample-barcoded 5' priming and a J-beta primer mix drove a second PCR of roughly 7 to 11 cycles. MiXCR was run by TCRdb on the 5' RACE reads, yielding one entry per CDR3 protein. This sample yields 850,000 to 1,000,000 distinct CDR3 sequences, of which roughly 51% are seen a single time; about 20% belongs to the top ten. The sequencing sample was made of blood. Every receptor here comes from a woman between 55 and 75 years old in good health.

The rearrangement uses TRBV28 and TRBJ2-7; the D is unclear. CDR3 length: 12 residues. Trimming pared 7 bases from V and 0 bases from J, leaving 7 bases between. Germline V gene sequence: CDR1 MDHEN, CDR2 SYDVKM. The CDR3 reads CASNTGSYEQYF. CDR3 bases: TGTGCCAGCAATACCGGCTCCTACGAGCAGTACTTC.

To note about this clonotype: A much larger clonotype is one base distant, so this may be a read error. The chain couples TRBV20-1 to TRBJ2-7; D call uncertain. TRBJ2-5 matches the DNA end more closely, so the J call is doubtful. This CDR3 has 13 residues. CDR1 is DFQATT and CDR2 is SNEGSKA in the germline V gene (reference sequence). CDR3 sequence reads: CSAEPPGFETQYF. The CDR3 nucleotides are TGCAGTGCCGAGCCCCCCGGTTTTGAGACCCAGTACTTC.

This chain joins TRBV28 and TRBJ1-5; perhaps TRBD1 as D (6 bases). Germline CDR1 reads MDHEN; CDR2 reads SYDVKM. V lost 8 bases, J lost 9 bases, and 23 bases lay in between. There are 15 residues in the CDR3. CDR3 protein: CASGPGLQGIRPQHF. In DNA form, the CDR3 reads TGTGCCAGCGGCCCCGGGTTACAGGGTATTCGGCCCCAGCATTTT.

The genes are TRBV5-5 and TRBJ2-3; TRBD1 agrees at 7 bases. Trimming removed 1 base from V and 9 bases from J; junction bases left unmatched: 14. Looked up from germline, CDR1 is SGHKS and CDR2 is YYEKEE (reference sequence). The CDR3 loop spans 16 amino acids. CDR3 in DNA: TGTGCCAGCAGCTTGACCGGACAGGAGGCAACGGTGACGCAGTATTTT. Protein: CASSLTGQEATVTQYF.

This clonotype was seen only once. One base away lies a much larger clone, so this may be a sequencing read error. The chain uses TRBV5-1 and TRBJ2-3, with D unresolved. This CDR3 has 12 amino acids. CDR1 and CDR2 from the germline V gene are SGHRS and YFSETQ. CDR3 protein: CVSSFSADTQYF. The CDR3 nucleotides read TGCGTCAGCAGCTTTTCCGCAGATACGCAGTATTTT.

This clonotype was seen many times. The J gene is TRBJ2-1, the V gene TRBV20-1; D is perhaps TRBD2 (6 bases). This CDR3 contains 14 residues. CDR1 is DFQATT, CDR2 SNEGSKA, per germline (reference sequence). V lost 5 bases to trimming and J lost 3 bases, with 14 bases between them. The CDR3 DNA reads TGCAGTGCTTCCGGGACTGAGGTCTACAATGAGCAGTTCTTC. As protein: CSASGTEVYNEQFF.

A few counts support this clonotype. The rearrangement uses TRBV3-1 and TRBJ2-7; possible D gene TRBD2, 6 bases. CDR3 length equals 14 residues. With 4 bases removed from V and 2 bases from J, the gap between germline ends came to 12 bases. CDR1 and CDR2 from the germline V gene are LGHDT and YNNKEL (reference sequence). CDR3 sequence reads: CASSPFGGAYEQYF. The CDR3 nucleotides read TGTGCCAGCAGCCCCTTCGGCGGGGCCTACGAGCAGTACTTC.

CDR3 sequence (DNA): TGTGCCAGCAGCCAAAAGACAGGCCTCCGGGGGCAGTACTTC. This translates into CASSQKTGLRGQYF. The chain joins TRBV4-2 to TRBJ2-5; tentatively, D is TRBD1 or TRBD2 (6 bases each). V lost 2 bases to trimming and J lost 11 bases, with 18 bases between them. Per the germline V gene, CDR1 is LGHNA and CDR2 is YNFKEQ. The CDR3 sequence is 14 residues long.

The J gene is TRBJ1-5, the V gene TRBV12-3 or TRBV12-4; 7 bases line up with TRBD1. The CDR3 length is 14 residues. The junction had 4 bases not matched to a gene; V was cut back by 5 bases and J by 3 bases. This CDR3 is CASSQTGHNQPQHF. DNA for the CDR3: TGTGCCAGCAGTCAGACAGGGCACAATCAGCCCCAGCATTTT.

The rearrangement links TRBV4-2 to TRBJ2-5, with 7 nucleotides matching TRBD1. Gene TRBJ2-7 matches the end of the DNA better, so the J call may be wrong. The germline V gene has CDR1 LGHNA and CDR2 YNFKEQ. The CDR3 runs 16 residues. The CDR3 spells CASSQDLGQLGYEQYF. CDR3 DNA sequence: TGTGCCAGCAGCCAAGATCTGGGACAGCTTGGCTACGAGCAGTACTTC.

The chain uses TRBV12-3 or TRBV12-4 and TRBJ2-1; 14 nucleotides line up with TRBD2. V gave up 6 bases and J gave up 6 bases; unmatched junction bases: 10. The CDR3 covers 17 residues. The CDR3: CASSQGGTSGRVNEQFF. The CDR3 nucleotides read TGTGCCAGCAGCCAGGGTGGGACTAGCGGGAGAGTCAATGAGCAGTTCTTC.

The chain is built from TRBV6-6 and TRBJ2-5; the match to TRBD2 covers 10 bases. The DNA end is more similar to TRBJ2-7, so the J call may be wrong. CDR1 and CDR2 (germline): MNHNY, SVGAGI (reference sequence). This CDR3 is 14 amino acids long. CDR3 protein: CASQGLARDYEQYF. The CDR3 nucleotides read TGTGCCAGCCAGGGACTAGCGAGGGACTACGAGCAGTACTTC.

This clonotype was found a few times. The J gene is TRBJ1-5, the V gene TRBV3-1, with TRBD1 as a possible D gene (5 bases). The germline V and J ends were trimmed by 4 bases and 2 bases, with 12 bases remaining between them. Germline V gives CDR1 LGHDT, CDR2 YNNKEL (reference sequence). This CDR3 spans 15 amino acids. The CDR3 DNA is TGTGCCAGCAGCCGAGGGGAGGCGGGCAATCAGCCCCAGCATTTT. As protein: CASSRGEAGNQPQHF.

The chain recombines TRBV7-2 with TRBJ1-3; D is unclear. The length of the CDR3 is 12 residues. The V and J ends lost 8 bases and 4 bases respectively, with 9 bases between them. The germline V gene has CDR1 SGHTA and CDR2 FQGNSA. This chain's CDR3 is CASQFPGNTIYF. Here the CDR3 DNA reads TGTGCCAGCCAATTTCCGGGAAACACCATATATTTT.

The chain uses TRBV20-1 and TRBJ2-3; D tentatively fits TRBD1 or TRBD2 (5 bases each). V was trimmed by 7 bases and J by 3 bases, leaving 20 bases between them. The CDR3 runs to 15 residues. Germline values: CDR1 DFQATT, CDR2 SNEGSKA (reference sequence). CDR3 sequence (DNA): TGCAGTGTGTCCCTATTCGGTTGGGGGACAGATACGCAGTATTTT. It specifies CSVSLFGWGTDTQYF.

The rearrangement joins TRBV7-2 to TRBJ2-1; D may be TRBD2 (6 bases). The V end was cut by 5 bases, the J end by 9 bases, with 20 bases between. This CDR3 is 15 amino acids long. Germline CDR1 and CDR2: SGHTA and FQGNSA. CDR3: CASSPEGLPKGEQFF. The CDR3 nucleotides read TGTGCCAGCAGCCCCGAGGGACTGCCCAAGGGTGAGCAGTTCTTC.

CDR3 loop: CSASRGSGYGYTF. The CDR3 nucleotides read TGCAGTGCTTCAAGGGGTTCAGGCTATGGCTACACCTTC. The chain recombines TRBV20-1 with TRBJ1-2, with a tentative D call TRBD1 (5 bases). Germline loops: CDR1 DFQATT, CDR2 SNEGSKA (reference sequence). The CDR3 contains 13 residues. V dropped 5 bases and J dropped 4 bases, with 14 bases sitting between them.

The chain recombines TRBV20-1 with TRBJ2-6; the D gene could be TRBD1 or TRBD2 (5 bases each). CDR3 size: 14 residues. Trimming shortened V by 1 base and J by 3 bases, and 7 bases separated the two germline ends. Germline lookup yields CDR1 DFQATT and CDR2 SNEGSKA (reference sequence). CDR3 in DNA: TGCAGTGCTAGAGGGGGGTTTGGGGCCAACGTCCTGACTTTC. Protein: CSARGGFGANVLTF.

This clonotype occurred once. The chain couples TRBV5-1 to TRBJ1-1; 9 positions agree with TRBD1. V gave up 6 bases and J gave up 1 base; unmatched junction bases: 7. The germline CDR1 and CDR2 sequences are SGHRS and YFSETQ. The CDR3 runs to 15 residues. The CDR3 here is CASTDRGGGNTEAFF. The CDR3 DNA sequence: TGCGCCAGCACGGACAGGGGCGGCGGGAACACTGAAGCTTTCTTT.

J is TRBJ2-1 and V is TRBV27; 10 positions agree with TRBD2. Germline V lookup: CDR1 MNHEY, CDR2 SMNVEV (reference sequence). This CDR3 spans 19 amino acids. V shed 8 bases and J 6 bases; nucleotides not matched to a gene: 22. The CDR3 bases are TGTGCCAGCTCTTCCGACCGGAACCGAGGACTAGCGGTTCCCAATGAGCAGTTCTTC. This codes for CASSSDRNRGLAVPNEQFF.

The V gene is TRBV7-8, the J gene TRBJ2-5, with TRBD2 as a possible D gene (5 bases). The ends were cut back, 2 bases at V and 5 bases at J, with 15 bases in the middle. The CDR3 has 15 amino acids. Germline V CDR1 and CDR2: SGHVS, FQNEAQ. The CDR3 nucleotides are TGTGCCAGCAGCTTATTGGCGACTAAAGGGGAGACCCAGTACTTC. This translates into CASSLLATKGETQYF.

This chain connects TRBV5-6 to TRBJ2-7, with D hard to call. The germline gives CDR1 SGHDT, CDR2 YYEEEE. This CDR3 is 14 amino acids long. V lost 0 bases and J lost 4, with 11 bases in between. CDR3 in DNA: TGTGCCAGCAGCTTGGGGACCCATTTTTACGAGCAGTACTTC. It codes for CASSLGTHFYEQYF.